This TCR beta chain was observed in a study of blood T cell repertoires in COVID-19. TCRdb's table, derived via immunoSEQ multiplex PCR, lists solely in-frame clones and lacks some. The sample gives roughly 45,000 clones, 75% to 80% of which show up once; roughly 28% is in the top ten. This CDR3 region has 14 residues. In germline, CDR1 is KGHSH, CDR2 LQKENI. Trimming took off 3 bases at V and 10 bases at J, with 13 bases between the two ends. The rearrangement joins TRBV18 to TRBJ1-6, with TRBD1 as a possible D gene (5 bases). This clonotype was obtained from a woman in her seventies with acute or convalescent COVID-19. Specimen: peripheral blood. The CDR3 is CASSPETAGSPLHF. CDR3 sequence (DNA): TGTGCCAGCTCACCCGAGACAGCAGGCTCACCCCTCCACTTT.